These 22 T cell receptor beta chains came from one sample sequenced in a study of blood T cell repertoires in COVID-19. The method was immunoSEQ multiplex PCR; TCRdb's version includes in-frame clones alone and lacks a portion of them. The data hold about 130,000 clones, with roughly four fifths observed a single time. Sample: peripheral blood. These receptors all stem from a woman in her forties or fifties with acute or convalescent COVID-19.

This clone was found a few times. The identical CDR3 is also encoded by other nucleotide sequences in the sample. CDR3 region: CATSRDPGGNQPQHF. The CDR3 nucleotides are TGTGCCACCAGCAGAGATCCGGGGGGAAACCAGCCCCAGCATTTT. The chain employs TRBV15 and TRBJ1-5; TRBD1 might be the D (5 bases). There are 15 residues in the CDR3. The germline V and J ends were trimmed by 0 bases and 7 bases, with 13 bases remaining between them. From germline, CDR1 is LNHNV and CDR2 YYDKDF (reference sequence).

The chain couples TRBV3-1 (or the pseudogene TRBV3-2) to TRBJ1-1; 7 nucleotides align to TRBD1. CDR3 length: 12 residues. Germline V CDR1 and CDR2: LGHDT, YNNKEL (reference sequence). The V and J ends lost 4 bases and 10 bases, in that order; junction bases with no gene match: 6. The DNA of the CDR3 is TGTGCCAGCAGCCTAACAGGGGCCGGAGCTTTCTTT. This sequence encodes CASSLTGAGAFF.

This sequence joins TRBV27 and TRBJ1-4; maybe TRBD1 (6 bases). The CDR3 covers 15 residues. CDR1 is MNHEY, CDR2 SMNVEV, per germline (reference sequence). Trimming left V 0 bases short and J 7 bases short, with 12 bases between. CDR3 in amino acids: CASSLSYRVGEKLFF. The CDR3, as DNA: TGTGCCAGCAGTTTATCATACAGGGTCGGTGAAAAACTGTTTTTT. The entire variable domain, with the rest obtained from reference TRBV27 and TRBJ1-4, is as follows: EAQVTQNPRYLITVTGKKLTVTCSQNMNHEYMSWYRQDPGLGLRQIYYSMNVEVTDKGDVPEGYKVSRKEKRNFPLILESPSPNQTSLYFCASSLSYRVGEKLFFGSGTQLSVL.

The chain carries TRBV6-5 and TRBJ1-5, with D possibly being TRBD1 (6 bases). This CDR3 has 14 amino acids. Germline V gene sequence: CDR1 MNHEY, CDR2 SVGAGI. Between the trimmed V and J ends, which lost 6 bases and 4 bases, there was a span of 13 bases. The CDR3 DNA follows: TGTGCCAGCAGGCTCTGGGGGCAAAATCAGCCCCAGCATTTT. Its translation is CASRLWGQNQPQHF.

The V gene is TRBV9, the J gene TRBJ1-2; 7 nucleotides match TRBD1. With 3 bases clipped from V and 8 bases from J, the junction kept 10 bases outside the gene matches. The CDR3 covers 14 residues. Germline loops: CDR1 SGDLS, CDR2 YYNGEE. Here the CDR3 DNA reads TGTGCCAGCAGCGGCGACAGGGCAGGTGGCGGCTACACCTTC. Translation: CASSGDRAGGGYTF.

The chain carries TRBV2 and TRBJ2-3; 13 bases map to TRBD2. The V gene's germline CDR1 is SNHLY and CDR2 FYNNEI. V gave up 6 bases and J gave up 1 base; unmatched junction bases: 10. The CDR3 is 18 residues long. CDR3 in amino acids: CASRPNQGLAGGTDTQYF. The CDR3 coding sequence is TGTGCCAGCAGGCCTAACCAAGGACTAGCGGGGGGCACAGATACGCAGTATTTT.

This clone showed up just a few times. The chain joins TRBV4-1 to TRBJ2-3; 10 bases map to TRBD2. Trimming cost V 0 bases and J 0 bases; bases outside gene matches: 6. Germline-derived CDR1 and CDR2 are MGHRA and YSYEKL. CDR3 length: 18 amino acids. The CDR3 loop reads CASSQDALAGESTDTQYF. The CDR3, as DNA: TGCGCCAGCAGCCAAGACGCCCTAGCGGGGGAGAGCACAGATACGCAGTATTTT.

The rearrangement uses TRBV3-1 (or the pseudogene TRBV3-2) and TRBJ1-5; 9 bases align to TRBD1. CDR1 LGHDT and CDR2 YNNKEL come from the germline V gene (reference sequence). CDR3 length: 17 residues. The trim removed 1 base at V and 0 bases at J, leaving 4 bases unmatched. The CDR3 loop reads CASSQATGGSSNQPQHF. The CDR3 nucleotides are TGTGCCAGCAGCCAAGCTACAGGGGGCAGTAGCAATCAGCCCCAGCATTTT.

The chain links TRBV3-1 (or the pseudogene TRBV3-2) to TRBJ2-1; 14 bases are a match to TRBD2. V trimming: 6 bases; J trimming: 4 bases; junction bases outside the gene matches: 8. CDR1 is LGHDT, CDR2 YNNKEL, per germline (reference sequence). This CDR3 spans 17 amino acids. As DNA, the CDR3 is TGTGCCAGCAGACCGACTAGCGGGGGGGCTGGGTACAATGAGCAGTTCTTC. It codes for CASRPTSGGAGYNEQFF.

This chain uses TRBV18 with TRBJ2-3; no clear D gene. Germline V gives CDR1 KGHSH, CDR2 LQKENI. V shed 5 bases and J shed 6 bases, with 15 bases lying between them. There are 14 residues in the CDR3. The CDR3: CASSNFTAFDTQYF. CDR3 nucleotide sequence: TGTGCCAGCTCAAATTTCACTGCTTTCGATACGCAGTATTTT. Complete variable domain (other parts from reference TRBV18 and TRBJ2-3): NAGVMQNPRHLVRRRGQEARLRCSPMKGHSHVYWYRQLPEEGLKFMVYLQKENIIDESGMPKERFSAEFPKEGPSILRIQQVVRGDSAAYFCASSNFTAFDTQYFGPGTRLTVL.

A note on this clone: Other DNA sequences in the sample encode the same CDR3. This sequence joins TRBV15 and TRBJ2-7; D gene unclear. Per the germline V gene, CDR1 is LNHNV and CDR2 is YYDKDF (reference sequence). V was trimmed by 3 bases and J by 0 bases, leaving 12 bases between them. This CDR3 is 15 amino acids long. CDR3: CATSRPGQSSYEQYF. The CDR3 DNA reads as TGTGCCACCAGCAGGCCAGGTCAATCCTCCTACGAGCAGTACTTC. Drawing the rest from reference TRBV15 and TRBJ2-7, the complete variable domain is DAMVIQNPRYQVTQFGKPVTLSCSQTLNHNVMYWYQQKSSQAPKLLFHYYDKDFNNEADTPDNFQSRRPNTSFCFLDIRSPGLGDTAMYLCATSRPGQSSYEQYFGPGTRLTVT.

This clone was seen just once. This CDR3 is also generated by other DNA sequences in the sample. This sequence joins TRBV19 and TRBJ1-5; D may be TRBD1 (5 bases). The CDR3 is 14 amino acids. The V end lost 3 bases, the J end lost 6 bases, and 12 bases lay between the germline ends. The germline gives CDR1 LNHDA, CDR2 SQIVND (reference sequence). Here the CDR3 DNA reads TGTGCCAGTAGTATCAACCAGGGTGGTCAGCCCCAGCATTTT. Amino acids: CASSINQGGQPQHF.

J is TRBJ2-1 and V is TRBV4-2, with TRBD2 matching 13 bases. Germline V gives CDR1 LGHNA, CDR2 YNFKEQ. The junction had 4 bases not matched to a gene; V was cut back by 4 bases and J by 4 bases. The CDR3 length is 16 residues. CDR3 region: CASSPTTSGGYNEQFF. The CDR3 nucleotides read TGTGCCAGCAGCCCGACGACTAGCGGGGGGTACAATGAGCAGTTCTTC.

This chain connects TRBV11-2 to TRBJ1-2; the D is unclear. The CDR3 contains 12 residues. Germline loops: CDR1 SGHAT, CDR2 FQNNGV. Trimming removed 5 bases from V and 6 bases from J, with 10 bases in between. The CDR3 region is CASSRVEDGYTF. CDR3 DNA sequence: TGTGCCAGCAGCCGTGTTGAGGATGGCTACACCTTC.

V and J are TRBV6-1 and TRBJ1-4; D is ambiguous. Looked up from germline, CDR1 is MNHNS and CDR2 is SASEGT. CDR3 length: 13 residues. The ends were cut back, 2 bases at V and 8 bases at J, with 9 bases in the middle. This CDR3 is CASSENSSEKLFF. The CDR3, as DNA: TGTGCCAGCAGTGAAAACAGCTCGGAAAAACTGTTTTTT.

The chain uses TRBV5-1 and TRBJ1-6; TRBD1 matches 7 bases. The CDR3 contains 14 residues. The germline CDR1 and CDR2 sequences are SGHRS and YFSETQ. The trim removed 2 bases at V and 8 bases at J, leaving 4 bases unmatched. CDR3 sequence reads: CASSFKGADSPLHF. The CDR3 coding sequence is TGCGCCAGCAGCTTCAAGGGGGCGGATTCACCCCTCCACTTT.

The chain carries TRBV30 and TRBJ1-2; the D is unclear. V lost 0 bases, J lost 7 bases, and 9 bases lay in between. This CDR3 contains 12 residues. The germline V gene encodes CDR1 GTSNPN and CDR2 SVGIG (reference sequence). This CDR3 reads CAWSVEGGGYTF. CDR3 DNA sequence: TGTGCCTGGAGTGTTGAGGGTGGTGGCTACACCTTC. The complete variable domain, with remaining parts taken from reference TRBV30 and TRBJ1-2, reads SQTIHQWPATLVQPVGSPLSLECTVEGTSNPNLYWYRQAAGRGLQLLFYSVGIGQISSEVPQNLSASRPQDRQFILSSKKLLLSDSGFYLCAWSVEGGGYTFGSGTRLTVV.

Here the CDR3 DNA reads TGTGCCAGCAGTCCGATTGACAGGGATAATTCACCCCTCCACTTT. Its protein product is CASSPIDRDNSPLHF. The chain links TRBV27 to TRBJ1-6; 7 nucleotides match TRBD1. J gave up 5 bases and V 5 bases, and 6 bases lay outside the gene matches. Germline lookup yields CDR1 MNHEY and CDR2 SMNVEV (reference sequence). This CDR3 comprises 15 residues.

This chain links TRBV6-5 with TRBJ2-7, with 13 bases matching TRBD2. Per germline, CDR1 MNHEY and CDR2 SVGAGI. CDR3 size: 15 residues. J was trimmed by 4 bases and V by 6 bases; bases with no gene match: 6. The CDR3 loop reads CASSQTSGGRYEQYF. Written as DNA, the CDR3 is TGTGCCAGCAGCCAGACTAGCGGGGGGCGATACGAGCAGTACTTC.

As concerns this clone: One end of the junction fails to match germline, which may point to a read error. The V call is TRBV24-1, the J call TRBJ1-2; D not resolved. The CDR3 covers 14 residues. Germline CDR1 KGHDR, CDR2 SFDVKD. The CDR3 spells CATSDLEVNYGYTF. CDR3 coding DNA: TGTGCCACCAGTGATTTGGAGGTCAACTACGGCTACACCTTC.

This chain joins TRBV28 and TRBJ1-2, with a tentative D call TRBD1 (5 bases). The V gene's germline CDR1 is MDHEN and CDR2 SYDVKM. V lost 3 bases and J lost 2, with 19 bases in between. CDR3 length: 17 amino acids. CDR3 in DNA: TGTGCCAGCAGTTTCTCCGGGCAGGGCCAACGGAACTATGGCTACACCTTC. Translation: CASSFSGQGQRNYGYTF.

The genes are TRBV5-1 and TRBJ2-7; maybe TRBD2 (7 bases). The ends were cut back, 1 base at V and 1 base at J, with 15 bases in the middle. This CDR3 has 16 residues. Germline assignment: CDR1 SGHRS and CDR2 YFSETQ. The CDR3 here is CASSLSPGEGSYEQYF. The CDR3 DNA is TGCGCCAGCAGCTTGAGTCCAGGGGAGGGTTCCTACGAGCAGTACTTC.